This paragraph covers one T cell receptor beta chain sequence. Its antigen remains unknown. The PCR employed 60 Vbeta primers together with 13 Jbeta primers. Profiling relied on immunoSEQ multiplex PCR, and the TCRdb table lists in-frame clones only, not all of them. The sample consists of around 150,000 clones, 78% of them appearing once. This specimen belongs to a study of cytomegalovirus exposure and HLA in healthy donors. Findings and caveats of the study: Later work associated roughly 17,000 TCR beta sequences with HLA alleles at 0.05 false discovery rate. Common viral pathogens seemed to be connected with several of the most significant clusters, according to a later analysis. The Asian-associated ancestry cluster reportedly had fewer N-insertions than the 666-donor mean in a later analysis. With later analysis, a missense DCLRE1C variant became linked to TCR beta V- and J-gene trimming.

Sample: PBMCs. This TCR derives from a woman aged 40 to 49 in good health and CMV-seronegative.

The CDR3 sequence: CAISDSDRGPNEQFF. The DNA for the CDR3 is TGTGCCATCAGTGACTCGGACAGGGGGCCCAATGAGCAGTTCTTC. The gene calls are TRBV10-3 and TRBJ2-1; 11 bases map to TRBD1. The CDR3 is 15 residues long. The junction had 4 bases not matched to a gene; V was cut back by 3 bases and J by 6 bases. The V gene's germline CDR1 is ENHRY and CDR2 SYGVKD.